This TCR beta chain originates from a study of T-cell reconstitution after alpha-beta-depleted transplantation in children. Study-level points and caveats: It was newly produced T cells that mostly accounted for T-cell counts and diversity one year after transplant. Several hundred graft clones that had expanded were reportedly the source of alpha-beta T cells about two months after transplant.

Unique molecular identifiers featured in how the TCRbeta library was prepared. TCRdb used MiXCR to reprocess the PCR reads, holding one entry per CDR3 protein. This sample has about 200,000 distinct CDR3 sequences, with under 8.5% found just once. The ends lost 4 bases at V and 2 bases at J; junction bases unmatched: 4. The CDR3 has 14 amino acids. CDR1 is MNHEY and CDR2 is SVGEGT in the germline V gene. This clonotype was counted between two and nine times. Its matching antigen is unknown. The material was PBMCs, obtained before TCRalphabeta/CD19-depleted stem cell transplant. The rearrangement links TRBV6-2 or TRBV6-3 to TRBJ1-2; the match to TRBD1 covers 7 bases. This clonotype was sampled from a boy between 2 and 10 years old with acute lymphoblastic leukemia, due to receive a stem cell transplant. CDR3: CASSSRGGNYGYTF. Here the CDR3 DNA reads TGTGCCAGCAGTTCCCGAGGGGGCAACTATGGCTACACCTTC.